A selection of T cell receptor beta chains follows, all from one sample in a study of identical twins. TCRdb independently ran MiXCR on the 5' RACE reads; one entry per CDR3 protein. Seen here are 1.5 million to 2 million distinct CDR3 sequences, about 32% observed once, and the top ten hold 0.27%. Specimen: cord blood. The source of these receptors is a newborn girl in good health. Each CDR3 is given with its conserved first and last residue. The D gene is left open where the match is weak. Size values are once, few and many counts, or a class for expanded clones, and some rows have none.

clone_size: few; d_call: -; v_call: TRBV7-2; j_call: TRBJ1-6; cdr3_aa: CASSLRQTPNSPLHF; cdr3_nt: TGTGCCAGCAGCTTAAGACAGACCCCTAATTCACCCCTCCACTTT
clone_size: -; d_call: -; v_call: TRBV4-3; j_call: TRBJ2-1; cdr3_aa: CASSRGFNEQFF; cdr3_nt: TGCGCCAGCAGCCGTGGGTTCAATGAGCAGTTCTTC
clone_size: -; d_call: -; v_call: TRBV9; j_call: TRBJ2-5; cdr3_aa: CASSGRAYRETQYF; cdr3_nt: TGTGCCAGCAGCGGGAGAGCCTACCGAGAGACCCAGTACTTC
clone_size: -; d_call: -; v_call: TRBV4-1; j_call: TRBJ2-7; cdr3_aa: CASSQDYGAEIYEQYF; cdr3_nt: TGTGCCAGCAGCCAAGATTATGGGGCCGAGATCTACGAGCAGTACTTC
clone_size: -; d_call: -; v_call: TRBV5-1; j_call: TRBJ1-2; cdr3_aa: CASSLKQTTNNFYGYTF; cdr3_nt: TGCGCCAGCAGCTTGAAACAGACAACGAACAATTTCTATGGCTACACCTTC
clone_size: -; d_call: TRBD2; v_call: TRBV20-1; j_call: TRBJ2-1; cdr3_aa: CSAAGGLAGGNEQFF; cdr3_nt: TGCAGTGCTGCAGGGGGACTAGCGGGGGGCAATGAGCAGTTCTTC
clone_size: -; d_call: -; v_call: TRBV21-1; j_call: TRBJ2-7; cdr3_aa: CASSVSGGESYEQYF; cdr3_nt: TGTGCCAGCAGCGTTTCTGGGGGCGAATCCTACGAGCAGTACTTC
clone_size: -; d_call: -; v_call: TRBV4-2; j_call: TRBJ1-4; cdr3_aa: CASSQDRRDREKLFF; cdr3_nt: TGTGCCAGCAGCCAAGATCGGAGGGATCGAGAAAAACTGTTTTTT
clone_size: -; d_call: -; v_call: TRBV9; j_call: TRBJ1-1; cdr3_aa: CASSVVVGDEAFF; cdr3_nt: TGTGCCAGCAGCGTAGTGGTGGGGGATGAAGCTTTCTTT
clone_size: -; d_call: -; v_call: TRBV6-1; j_call: TRBJ2-7; cdr3_aa: CASSDSLYEQYF; cdr3_nt: TGTGCCAGCAGTGACAGTTTGTACGAGCAGTACTTC
clone_size: many; d_call: -; v_call: TRBV7-2; j_call: TRBJ2-3; cdr3_aa: CASSYLLSHTDTQYF; cdr3_nt: TGTGCCAGCAGCTACCTATTAAGCCACACAGATACGCAGTATTTT
clone_size: -; d_call: -; v_call: TRBV25-1; j_call: TRBJ2-1; cdr3_aa: CASSDNVGEQFF; cdr3_nt: TGTGCCAGCAGTGATAATGTGGGTGAGCAGTTCTTC
clone_size: -; d_call: -; v_call: TRBV9; j_call: TRBJ2-7; cdr3_aa: CASSGLADEQYF; cdr3_nt: TGTGCCAGCAGCGGGCTAGCTGACGAGCAGTACTTC
clone_size: few; d_call: -; v_call: TRBV6-4; j_call: TRBJ2-7; cdr3_aa: CASSDSRGYYEQYF; cdr3_nt: TGTGCCAGCAGTGACTCTCGCGGCTACTACGAGCAGTACTTC
clone_size: -; d_call: -; v_call: TRBV14; j_call: TRBJ2-7; cdr3_aa: CASSRSSGTYEQYF; cdr3_nt: TGTGCCAGCAGCCGAAGCTCTGGGACCTACGAGCAGTACTTC
clone_size: -; d_call: TRBD1; v_call: TRBV20-1; j_call: TRBJ1-2; cdr3_aa: CSARAVRTGYGYTF; cdr3_nt: TGCAGTGCTAGAGCGGTGCGGACAGGTTATGGCTACACCTTC
clone_size: -; d_call: TRBD1; v_call: TRBV5-1; j_call: TRBJ1-4; cdr3_aa: CASRTSGTGEKLFF; cdr3_nt: TGCGCCAGCAGGACTTCCGGGACAGGGGAAAAACTGTTTTTT
clone_size: -; d_call: TRBD1; v_call: TRBV6-5; j_call: TRBJ2-6; cdr3_aa: CASSRTGLGANVLTF; cdr3_nt: TGTGCCAGCAGTAGGACAGGGTTGGGGGCCAACGTCCTGACTTTC
clone_size: -; d_call: TRBD1; v_call: TRBV6-5; j_call: TRBJ1-2; cdr3_aa: CASSARTGIFGYTF; cdr3_nt: TGTGCCAGCAGCGCTAGGACAGGAATCTTTGGCTACACCTTC
clone_size: -; d_call: -; v_call: TRBV7-9; j_call: TRBJ1-4; cdr3_aa: CASTVAGSTNEKLFF; cdr3_nt: TGTGCCAGCACCGTCGCAGGGTCCACTAATGAAAAACTGTTTTTT
clone_size: few; d_call: -; v_call: TRBV7-8; j_call: TRBJ1-4; cdr3_aa: CASSPSFRGVGEKLFF; cdr3_nt: TGTGCCAGCAGCCCGAGCTTCAGGGGAGTCGGTGAAAAACTGTTTTTT
clone_size: few; d_call: TRBD2; v_call: TRBV12-3/TRBV12-4; j_call: TRBJ2-3; cdr3_aa: CASSSRLAGGSSTDTQYF; cdr3_nt: TGTGCCAGCAGTTCCCGACTAGCGGGGGGTTCTAGCACAGATACGCAGTATTTT
clone_size: many; d_call: TRBD1; v_call: TRBV29-1; j_call: TRBJ2-1; cdr3_aa: CSVATGGHEQFF; cdr3_nt: TGCAGCGTAGCTACAGGGGGACATGAGCAGTTCTTC
clone_size: -; d_call: TRBD1; v_call: TRBV20-1; j_call: TRBJ2-7; cdr3_aa: CSAARDRVSYEQYF; cdr3_nt: TGCAGTGCCGCGAGAGACAGGGTCTCCTACGAGCAGTACTTC
clone_size: -; d_call: -; v_call: TRBV6-5; j_call: TRBJ2-5; cdr3_aa: CASSSDYRGETQYF; cdr3_nt: TGTGCCAGCAGTTCCGACTACAGAGGAGAGACCCAGTACTTC
clone_size: -; d_call: TRBD1; v_call: TRBV28; j_call: TRBJ1-6; cdr3_aa: CASSLWGGQKNSPLHF; cdr3_nt: TGTGCCAGCAGTTTATGGGGGGGACAGAAAAATTCACCCCTCCACTTT
clone_size: -; d_call: TRBD1; v_call: TRBV6-5; j_call: TRBJ1-2; cdr3_aa: CASSYLGGGANWYGYTF; cdr3_nt: TGTGCCAGCAGTTACCTTGGAGGGGGCGCGAATTGGTATGGCTACACCTTC
clone_size: -; d_call: -; v_call: TRBV9; j_call: TRBJ2-1; cdr3_aa: CASSGYGGNERFF; cdr3_nt: TGTGCCAGCAGCGGGTACGGGGGTAATGAGCGGTTCTTC
clone_size: -; d_call: TRBD1; v_call: TRBV4-1; j_call: TRBJ2-5; cdr3_aa: CASSQDGQGETQYF; cdr3_nt: TGCGCCAGCAGCCAAGATGGACAGGGAGAGACCCAGTACTTC
clone_size: few; d_call: TRBD2; v_call: TRBV11-2; j_call: TRBJ2-5; cdr3_aa: CASSRTTSAEIQETQYF; cdr3_nt: TGTGCCAGCAGCCGAACGACTAGCGCCGAAATACAAGAGACCCAGTACTTC
clone_size: many; d_call: TRBD2; v_call: TRBV13; j_call: TRBJ2-3; cdr3_aa: CASSLAPAGSTDTQYF; cdr3_nt: TGTGCCAGCAGCTTAGCCCCAGCGGGAAGCACAGATACGCAGTATTTT
clone_size: many; d_call: TRBD2; v_call: TRBV29-1; j_call: TRBJ2-7; cdr3_aa: CSVRTSGRPYEQYF; cdr3_nt: TGCAGCGTTCGGACTAGCGGGAGGCCCTACGAGCAGTACTTC
clone_size: -; d_call: -; v_call: TRBV27; j_call: TRBJ1-2; cdr3_aa: CASSFRPDSFYGYTF; cdr3_nt: TGTGCCAGCAGTTTTCGGCCGGATTCTTTCTATGGCTACACCTTC
clone_size: -; d_call: -; v_call: TRBV20-1; j_call: TRBJ2-1; cdr3_aa: CSSGQGANNEQFF; cdr3_nt: -
clone_size: -; d_call: -; v_call: TRBV3-1; j_call: TRBJ1-1; cdr3_aa: CASSPGPGGYEAFF; cdr3_nt: TGTGCCAGCAGCCCAGGACCGGGCGGATATGAAGCTTTCTTT
clone_size: -; d_call: TRBD1; v_call: TRBV6-1; j_call: TRBJ1-4; cdr3_aa: CASSELGQGREKLFF; cdr3_nt: TGTGCCAGCAGTGAATTGGGACAGGGGAGGGAAAAACTGTTTTTT
clone_size: -; d_call: -; v_call: TRBV24-1; j_call: TRBJ1-5; cdr3_aa: CATSDSGPGVSPQHF; cdr3_nt: TGTGCCACCAGTGATTCGGGGCCGGGGGTTTCGCCCCAGCATTTT
clone_size: -; d_call: TRBD1; v_call: TRBV7-8; j_call: TRBJ2-2; cdr3_aa: CASSLDPGGLNTGELFF; cdr3_nt: TGTGCCAGCAGCTTAGATCCAGGGGGCCTTAACACCGGGGAGCTGTTTTTT
clone_size: -; d_call: -; v_call: TRBV12-3/TRBV12-4; j_call: TRBJ2-2; cdr3_aa: CASSLGTPTGELFF; cdr3_nt: TGTGCCAGCAGTTTAGGGACACCCACCGGGGAGCTGTTTTTT
clone_size: -; d_call: TRBD2; v_call: TRBV24-1; j_call: TRBJ2-1; cdr3_aa: CATSDLVAGGLNEQFF; cdr3_nt: TGTGCCACCAGTGATTTAGTTGCGGGGGGGCTGAATGAGCAGTTCTTC
clone_size: few; d_call: -; v_call: TRBV7-2; j_call: TRBJ2-1; cdr3_aa: CASSLAPSRSQREQFF; cdr3_nt: TGTGCCAGCAGCTTAGCTCCCTCCCGAAGCCAACGTGAGCAGTTCTTC
clone_size: few; d_call: -; v_call: TRBV6-1; j_call: TRBJ2-7; cdr3_aa: CASSVQGGGEQYF; cdr3_nt: TGTGCCAGCAGTGTTCAGGGAGGAGGCGAGCAGTACTTC
clone_size: few; d_call: TRBD2; v_call: TRBV5-1; j_call: TRBJ2-5; cdr3_aa: CASSIRLAGGGYQETQYF; cdr3_nt: TGCGCCAGCAGCATCCGACTAGCGGGGGGCGGGTACCAAGAGACCCAGTACTTC
clone_size: -; d_call: -; v_call: TRBV29-1; j_call: TRBJ2-5; cdr3_aa: CSVALTDSNQPQYF; cdr3_nt: TGCAGCGTTGCGCTGACGGATAGCAATCAGCCCCAGTACTTC
clone_size: few; d_call: -; v_call: TRBV20-1; j_call: TRBJ1-5; cdr3_aa: CSSSDSLNQPQHF; cdr3_nt: TGCAGTTCCAGCGACAGCCTCAATCAGCCCCAGCATTTT
clone_size: -; d_call: TRBD2; v_call: TRBV12-3/TRBV12-4; j_call: TRBJ2-7; cdr3_aa: CASSRLAGGASSYEQYF; cdr3_nt: TGTGCCAGCAGCCGACTAGCGGGGGGCGCTAGCTCCTACGAGCAGTACTTC
clone_size: -; d_call: TRBD2; v_call: TRBV13; j_call: TRBJ2-3; cdr3_aa: CASGSLDLAGERTDTQYF; cdr3_nt: TGTGCCAGCGGCTCCCTGGATCTAGCGGGGGAACGCACAGATACGCAGTATTTT
clone_size: -; d_call: -; v_call: TRBV28; j_call: TRBJ2-5; cdr3_aa: CASSLGLARLQETQYF; cdr3_nt: TGTGCCAGCAGCCTCGGTTTAGCGCGACTCCAAGAGACCCAGTACTTC
clone_size: -; d_call: -; v_call: TRBV4-1; j_call: TRBJ2-7; cdr3_aa: CASSHDLGLDPLYEQYF; cdr3_nt: TGCGCCAGCAGCCACGACCTCGGTTTGGACCCACTCTACGAGCAGTACTTC
clone_size: -; d_call: -; v_call: TRBV20-1; j_call: TRBJ2-3; cdr3_aa: CSAPRLASTDTQYF; cdr3_nt: TGCAGTGCTCCCCGGCTAGCTAGCACAGATACGCAGTATTTT
clone_size: -; d_call: -; v_call: TRBV12-3/TRBV12-4; j_call: TRBJ1-1; cdr3_aa: CASSLGQVDFF; cdr3_nt: TGTGCCAGCAGTTTGGGGCAGGTTGATTTCTTT
clone_size: -; d_call: -; v_call: TRBV19; j_call: TRBJ2-2; cdr3_aa: CASSNYHSRQNTGELFF; cdr3_nt: TGTGCCAGTAGTAATTACCACAGCAGGCAGAACACCGGGGAGCTGTTTTTT
clone_size: few; d_call: -; v_call: TRBV29-1; j_call: TRBJ1-1; cdr3_aa: CSVGWGRLNTEAFF; cdr3_nt: TGCAGCGTTGGGTGGGGCAGACTGAACACTGAAGCTTTCTTT
clone_size: -; d_call: TRBD2; v_call: TRBV20-1; j_call: TRBJ2-5; cdr3_aa: CSARTASGGTQYF; cdr3_nt: TGCAGTGCTAGGACAGCCAGCGGGGGTACCCAGTACTTC
clone_size: few; d_call: TRBD2; v_call: TRBV9; j_call: TRBJ2-2; cdr3_aa: CASSVAGGPNTGELFF; cdr3_nt: TGTGCCAGCAGCGTAGCGGGAGGGCCGAACACCGGGGAGCTGTTTTTT
clone_size: -; d_call: TRBD2; v_call: TRBV10-3; j_call: TRBJ2-5; cdr3_aa: CAIKEVGGKAYKQYF; cdr3_nt: TGTGCCATCAAAGAGGTCGGGGGGAAAGCCTACAAGCAGTACTTC
clone_size: few; d_call: TRBD1; v_call: TRBV29-1; j_call: TRBJ2-1; cdr3_aa: CSVAQGANEQFF; cdr3_nt: TGCAGCGTTGCCCAGGGGGCAAATGAGCAGTTCTTC
clone_size: -; d_call: TRBD1; v_call: TRBV14; j_call: TRBJ2-7; cdr3_aa: CASSQFRTGREQYF; cdr3_nt: TGTGCCAGCAGCCAATTCCGGACAGGTCGCGAGCAGTACTTC
clone_size: -; d_call: -; v_call: TRBV25-1; j_call: TRBJ1-2; cdr3_aa: CASSEYGGPMRHGYTF; cdr3_nt: TGTGCCAGCAGTGAATACGGTGGGCCCATGCGCCATGGCTACACCTTC